The entry that follows covers one TCR beta chain sequence. Its antigen is as yet unknown. Using TCRalpha and TCRbeta cDNA, the researchers carried out two nested PCRs that lasted 16 and 9 cycles. TCRdb re-called the 5' RACE reads and catalogs CDR3 proteins one per entry, DNA excluded. Seen in this sample are approximately 200,000 distinct CDR3 sequences; the ten most common clones hold 1.6%. The CDR3 has 14 amino acids. In germline, CDR1 is DFQATT, CDR2 SNEGSKA (reference sequence). The data derive from a study of monozygotic twins with inflammatory bowel disease. Whole-study findings and limits: IBD patients exhibited fewer clonotypes shared with other individuals than healthy twins, particularly with disease activity.

This clonotype was sampled from a human donor with ulcerative colitis or Crohn's disease, or a healthy co-twin of an affected twin (not recorded which). The sequenced sample was blood. The chain joins TRBV20-1 to TRBJ1-2; the D call from TCRdb, TRBD1, cannot be confirmed without DNA. The chain's CDR3 is CSARNRAPNYGYTF.